The next 13 T cell receptor beta chains were all read from a single sample in a study of blood T cell repertoires in COVID-19. Only in-frame clones appear in the TCRdb table, and some are missing; sequencing was by immunoSEQ multiplex PCR. The sample records about 200,000 clones, approximately 90% being singletons. Sequencing input: peripheral blood. The source is a middle-aged man with active or convalescent COVID-19.

This chain joins TRBV7-9 and TRBJ1-4; 9 nucleotides agree with TRBD1. CDR1 and CDR2 (germline): SEHNR, FQNEAQ (reference sequence). The CDR3 spans 18 residues. The V and J ends lost 6 bases and 2 bases, in that order; junction bases with no gene match: 13. CDR3 sequence: CASSSDRDREVTNEKLFF. CDR3 DNA: TGTGCCAGCAGTTCCGACCGGGACAGGGAAGTTACTAATGAAAAACTGTTTTTT.

The chain recombines TRBV10-3 with TRBJ1-1; 8 bases line up with TRBD1. J gave up 1 base and V 7 bases, and 11 bases lay outside the gene matches. This CDR3 region has 16 residues. Germline CDR1 ENHRY, CDR2 SYGVKD. CDR3 in amino acids: CAIKKDREVWNTEAFF. The DNA for the CDR3 is TGTGCCATCAAAAAGGACAGGGAAGTGTGGAACACTGAAGCTTTCTTT.

The chain uses TRBV25-1 and TRBJ2-2, with D perhaps TRBD2 (5 bases). Deletions cut 3 bases from V and 3 bases from J, with 17 bases between. The CDR3 is made up of 17 amino acids. The germline CDR1 and CDR2 sequences are MGHDK and SYGVNS. As DNA, the CDR3 is TGTGCCAGCAGTGATTCAGGACGACTTAGCGACACCGGGGAGCTGTTTTTT. Translation: CASSDSGRLSDTGELFF.

V gene TRBV5-4 combines with J gene TRBJ1-2; 7 bases are a match to TRBD1. Looked up from germline, CDR1 is SGHNT and CDR2 is YYREEE (reference sequence). The CDR3 runs 17 residues. The junction had 13 bases not matched to a gene; V was cut back by 0 bases and J by 5 bases. The CDR3 region has the DNA TGTGCCAGCAGCTTGGGCAACAGGGGCCGCGGAGAGTATGGCTACACCTTC. This codes for CASSLGNRGRGEYGYTF.

This rearrangement joins TRBV28 to TRBJ2-5, with D possibly matching TRBD2 (6 bases). CDR1 MDHEN and CDR2 SYDVKM come from the germline V gene. The CDR3 runs 14 residues. V was trimmed by 3 bases and J by 7 bases, leaving 15 bases between them. CDR3 loop: CASSLSVQGGTQYF. CDR3 nucleotide sequence: TGTGCCAGCAGTTTGAGTGTCCAGGGAGGGACCCAGTACTTC.

The chain uses TRBV5-8 and TRBJ1-5; 11 bases map to TRBD1. Germline CDR1 reads SGHTS; CDR2 reads YDEGEE. V trimming: 5 bases; J trimming: 6 bases; junction bases outside the gene matches: 10. CDR3 length equals 16 residues. The CDR3 bases are TGTGCCAGCAGTCCTCGGACAGGGGGCGTTCTTCAGCCCCAGCATTTT. Amino acid sequence: CASSPRTGGVLQPQHF.

The chain couples TRBV28 to TRBJ1-3, with unresolved D. Germline-derived CDR1 and CDR2 are MDHEN and SYDVKM. V dropped 2 bases and J dropped 1 base, with 12 bases sitting between them. The CDR3 loop spans 16 amino acids. The CDR3 nucleotides are TGTGCCAGCAGTTTAGCTTGGGCAGTTTCTGGAAACACCATATATTTT. Protein sequence: CASSLAWAVSGNTIYF.

The rearrangement joins TRBV5-1 to TRBJ1-1; D not resolved. Trimming pared 0 bases from V and 2 bases from J, leaving 8 bases between. Germline V lookup: CDR1 SGHRS, CDR2 YFSETQ. The CDR3 has 14 amino acids. CDR3 DNA sequence: TGCGCCAGCAGCTTGGTGGGCATTAACACTGAAGCTTTCTTT. This encodes CASSLVGINTEAFF.

This sequence joins TRBV28 and TRBJ1-1, with 8 positions matching TRBD1. V shed 4 bases and J 1 base; nucleotides not matched to a gene: 14. Per the germline V gene, CDR1 is MDHEN and CDR2 is SYDVKM. There are 18 residues in the CDR3. CDR3 nucleotides: TGTGCCAGCAGTTCCGAACCGACAGGGGCTATCAGGAACACTGAAGCTTTCTTT. Translation: CASSSEPTGAIRNTEAFF.

The V call is TRBV5-1, the J call TRBJ2-1; 9 nucleotides align to TRBD2. The trim removed 6 bases at V and 6 bases at J, leaving 10 bases unmatched. CDR1 is SGHRS, CDR2 YFSETQ, per germline. The CDR3 contains 15 residues. The CDR3 DNA follows: TGCGCCAGCACCGTCATTAGCGGGAGTAGCAATGAGCAGTTCTTC. As protein: CASTVISGSSNEQFF.

V and J are TRBV3-1 (or the pseudogene TRBV3-2) and TRBJ2-7; the D gene is possibly TRBD2 (5 bases). This CDR3 is built from 14 residues. Germline V CDR1 and CDR2: LGHDT, YNNKEL (reference sequence). Between the trimmed V and J ends, which lost 4 bases and 0 bases, there was a span of 10 bases. The CDR3 sequence: CASSRLGSSYEQYF. CDR3 bases: TGTGCCAGCAGCCGCCTGGGGAGCTCCTACGAGCAGTACTTC.

The chain uses TRBV5-1 and TRBJ2-5, with 8 bases lining up with TRBD1. The CDR3 is made up of 16 amino acids. CDR1 and CDR2 from the germline V gene are SGHRS and YFSETQ. V shed 4 bases and J 3 bases; nucleotides not matched to a gene: 11. The CDR3 coding sequence is TGCGCCAGCAGCCGTGGACAGGGAGGTGGTGAAGAGACCCAGTACTTC. The encoded protein is CASSRGQGGGEETQYF.

CDR3 protein: CASSLAIGLASEQYF. The CDR3 DNA reads as TGTGCCAGCAGCTTAGCCATAGGGCTAGCTTCCGAGCAGTACTTC. J is TRBJ2-7 and V is TRBV7-9; tentatively, D is TRBD2 (5 bases). The CDR3 runs 15 residues. Germline assignment: CDR1 SEHNR and CDR2 FQNEAQ (reference sequence). V lost 0 bases and J lost 6, with 15 bases in between. Combining the CDR3 with reference TRBV7-9 and TRBJ2-7 gives the whole variable domain DTGVSQNPRHKITKRGQNVTFRCDPISEHNRLYWYRQTLGQGPEFLTYFQNEAQLEKSRLLSDRFSAERPKGSFSTLEIQRTEQGDSAMYLCASSLAIGLASEQYFGPGTRLTVT.